Shown below are 27 T cell receptor beta chains from a single sample sequenced in a study of cytomegalovirus exposure and HLA in healthy donors. Profiled with immunoSEQ multiplex PCR; TCRdb holds only in-frame clones, not every one. The repertoire holds 80,000 to 95,000 clones, with 93% as singletons. Sequenced sample: PBMCs. The origin of the receptors is a woman in her 30s in good health and CMV-seropositive.

The genes are TRBV5-1 and TRBJ2-3, with 7 bases matching TRBD1. CDR3 length equals 14 residues. Germline loops: CDR1 SGHRS, CDR2 YFSETQ. J was trimmed by 3 bases and V by 4 bases; bases with no gene match: 5. CDR3: CASSPDRVTDTQYF. In DNA form, the CDR3 reads TGCGCCAGCAGCCCCGACAGGGTTACAGATACGCAGTATTTT.

This clone was detected once. The chain has TRBV30 and TRBJ2-1; 9 nucleotides line up with TRBD1. V gave up 3 bases and J gave up 0 bases; unmatched junction bases: 3. The CDR3 sequence is 15 residues long. Per germline, CDR1 GTSNPN and CDR2 SVGIG (reference sequence). The CDR3 bases are TGTGCCTGGAGCGGGACAGGGAGCTCCTACAATGAGCAGTTCTTC. Translated: CAWSGTGSSYNEQFF.

The V gene is TRBV7-6, the J gene TRBJ1-1; D is unclear. The V gene lost 2 bases and the J gene lost 7 bases, with 17 bases spanning the gap. The germline V gene encodes CDR1 SGHVS and CDR2 FNYEAQ. This CDR3 is built from 15 residues. The CDR3 DNA sequence: TGTGCCAGCAGCTTATTCGTCGGCGCCCGGGATGAAGCTTTCTTT. Protein sequence: CASSLFVGARDEAFF.

This clone was picked up one time. The J gene is TRBJ2-1, the V gene TRBV7-9; the D is unclear. CDR1 and CDR2 from the germline V gene are SEHNR and FQNEAQ (reference sequence). The CDR3 consists of 16 residues. Trimming removed 3 bases at V and 0 bases at J, with 12 bases between. The CDR3 nucleotides are TGTGCCAGCAGCTTCCCCGGTTTTAGCTCCTACAATGAGCAGTTCTTC. Translation gives CASSFPGFSSYNEQFF.

This clone was found once. The chain combines TRBV9 with TRBJ2-3; D may be TRBD2 (5 bases). Trimming stripped 1 base from V and 0 bases from J, with 9 bases between. The CDR3 spans 15 residues. The germline CDR1 and CDR2 sequences are SGDLS and YYNGEE. The CDR3 DNA reads TGTGCCAGCAGCGTATTTGGCGGGAGCACAGATACGCAGTATTTT. Protein sequence: CASSVFGGSTDTQYF.

This chain joins TRBV28 and TRBJ2-7, with TRBD2 identical over 7 bases. The V segment lost 8 bases and the J segment 0 bases; nucleotides outside the gene matches: 1. The CDR3 runs to 12 residues. CDR1 and CDR2 from the germline V gene are MDHEN and SYDVKM. CDR3 region: CASRGVSYEQYF. CDR3 nucleotides: TGTGCCAGCCGGGGGGTCTCCTACGAGCAGTACTTC. The whole variable domain, remainder taken from reference TRBV28 and TRBJ2-7, is DVKVTQSSRYLVKRTGEKVFLECVQDMDHENMFWYRQDPGLGLRLIYFSYDVKMKEKGDIPEGYSVSREKKERFSLILESASTNQTSMYLCASRGVSYEQYFGPGTRLTVT.

The genes are TRBV6-5 and TRBJ2-1; 7 nucleotides align to TRBD2. Trimming cost V 0 bases and J 3 bases; bases outside gene matches: 5. Germline CDR1 is MNHEY and CDR2 is SVGAGI. The CDR3 has 16 amino acids. The CDR3 loop reads CASSYSGGGNYNEQFF. The CDR3, as DNA: TGTGCCAGCAGTTACTCGGGCGGGGGAAACTACAATGAGCAGTTCTTC.

The chain uses TRBV28 and TRBJ2-7; TRBD1 agrees at 7 bases. This CDR3 is 12 amino acids long. Germline V gives CDR1 MDHEN, CDR2 SYDVKM. The V segment lost 7 bases and the J segment 5 bases; nucleotides outside the gene matches: 5. The CDR3 sequence: CASTRQGDEQYF. The CDR3 nucleotides read TGTGCCAGCACAAGACAGGGTGACGAGCAGTACTTC. The full variable domain, its missing parts supplied by reference TRBV28 and TRBJ2-7, is DVKVTQSSRYLVKRTGEKVFLECVQDMDHENMFWYRQDPGLGLRLIYFSYDVKMKEKGDIPEGYSVSREKKERFSLILESASTNQTSMYLCASTRQGDEQYFGPGTRLTVT.

The V call is TRBV30, the J call TRBJ2-2; D gene unclear. V dropped 0 bases and J dropped 1 base, with 9 bases sitting between them. The CDR3 runs to 15 residues. Germline lookup yields CDR1 GTSNPN and CDR2 SVGIG (reference sequence). This CDR3 is CAWSVRVRNTGELFF. The CDR3, as DNA: TGTGCCTGGAGTGTAAGAGTTCGGAACACCGGGGAGCTGTTTTTT.

The rearrangement uses TRBV7-2 and TRBJ1-2, with 8 bases lining up with TRBD1. The CDR3 is made up of 15 amino acids. V lost 0 bases to trimming and J lost 4 bases; unmatched junction nucleotides: 4. Germline values: CDR1 SGHTA, CDR2 FQGNSA. The CDR3 spells CASSLARGLLYGYTF. DNA for the CDR3: TGTGCCAGCAGCTTAGCCAGGGGGCTACTCTATGGCTACACCTTC.

This clone was detected once. J is TRBJ2-3 and V is TRBV5-4, with D possibly TRBD2 on 6 matching bases. Per germline, CDR1 SGHNT and CDR2 YYREEE (reference sequence). The CDR3 sequence is 15 residues long. The germline V and J ends were trimmed by 2 bases and 1 base, with 11 bases remaining between them. DNA of the CDR3: TGTGCCAGCAGCTTTGAGGGAGGACGCACAGATACGCAGTATTTT. As protein: CASSFEGGRTDTQYF.

As DNA, the CDR3 is TGTGCCAGCAGATGGGGACTAGCCGGCACAGATACGCAGTATTTT. As protein: CASRWGLAGTDTQYF. This chain uses TRBV7-8 with TRBJ2-3, with TRBD2 matching over 9 bases. The CDR3 loop spans 15 amino acids. V shed 6 bases and J 1 base; nucleotides not matched to a gene: 5. Germline CDR1 and CDR2: SGHVS and FQNEAQ. The variable domain in full, with the rest retrieved from reference TRBV7-8 and TRBJ2-3, is GAGVSQSPRYKVAKRGQDVALRCDPISGHVSLFWYQQALGQGPEFLTYFQNEAQLDKSGLPSDRFFAERPEGSVSTLKIQRTQQEDSAVYLCASRWGLAGTDTQYFGPGTRLTVL.

V is TRBV13 and J is TRBJ2-7; tentatively, D is TRBD2 (5 bases). Germline CDR1 and CDR2: PRHDT and FYEKMQ (reference sequence). This CDR3 is built from 18 residues. The V end was cut by 5 bases, the J end by 3 bases, with 26 bases between. The CDR3 coding sequence is TGTGCCAGCAGCCCCTCCCGGGATGATGGCCGACTTTACTACGAGCAGTACTTC. It translates to CASSPSRDDGRLYYEQYF. The full variable domain, its missing parts supplied by reference TRBV13 and TRBJ2-7, is AAGVIQSPRHLIKEKRETATLKCYPIPRHDTVYWYQQGPGQDPQFLISFYEKMQSDKGSIPDRFSAQQFSDYHSELNMSSLELGDSALYFCASSPSRDDGRLYYEQYFGPGTRLTVT.

CDR3 sequence reads: CASSLAGGSTGELFF. In DNA form, the CDR3 reads TGTGCCAGCAGCCTAGCGGGAGGGAGCACCGGGGAGCTGTTTTTT. V gene TRBV14 combines with J gene TRBJ2-2, with TRBD2 matching 11 bases. CDR3 length equals 15 residues. Germline V CDR1 and CDR2: SGHDN, FVKESK. V was clipped by 4 bases and J by 4 bases; unmatched bases: 2.

This clone was observed once. V and J are TRBV5-1 and TRBJ2-3, with 10 positions matching TRBD2. Germline values: CDR1 SGHRS, CDR2 YFSETQ. CDR3 length: 18 residues. V lost 4 bases to trimming and J lost 2 bases; unmatched junction nucleotides: 13. CDR3 region: CASSPRPHGTSDTDTQYF. The CDR3 nucleotides are TGCGCCAGCAGCCCACGACCACACGGGACTAGCGACACAGATACGCAGTATTTT.

The V gene is TRBV6-5, the J gene TRBJ1-1; D is perhaps TRBD1 (6 bases). The ends were cut back, 0 bases at V and 0 bases at J, with 11 bases in the middle. CDR1 and CDR2 (germline): MNHEY, SVGAGI. The CDR3 runs to 16 residues. This CDR3 is CASSYSPDSLNTEAFF. CDR3 coding DNA: TGTGCCAGCAGTTACTCCCCGGACAGTTTGAACACTGAAGCTTTCTTT.

CDR3 sequence reads: CASSLELAGGYEQFF. In DNA, the CDR3 is TGCGCCAGCAGCTTGGAGCTAGCGGGAGGTTATGAGCAGTTCTTC. The chain carries TRBV5-1 and TRBJ2-1; 11 nucleotides agree with TRBD2. Germline V gene lookup returns CDR1 SGHRS and CDR2 YFSETQ. This CDR3 has 15 amino acids. V gave up 0 bases and J gave up 8 bases; unmatched junction bases: 4. Full variable domain (remainder filled in from reference TRBV5-1 and TRBJ2-1): KAGVTQTPRYLIKTRGQQVTLSCSPISGHRSVSWYQQTPGQGLQFLFEYFSETQRNKGNFPGRFSGRQFSNSRSEMNVSTLELGDSALYLCASSLELAGGYEQFFGPGTRLTVL.

The chain joins TRBV15 to TRBJ2-1, with D possibly TRBD2 on 5 matching bases. CDR3 length: 14 residues. The germline gives CDR1 LNHNV, CDR2 YYDKDF (reference sequence). Trimming stripped 5 bases from V and 2 bases from J, with 10 bases between. In DNA form, the CDR3 reads TGTGCCACCAGCCAAGGACTGACCTACAATGAGCAGTTCTTC. Encoded protein: CATSQGLTYNEQFF. Full variable domain (outside the CDR3, taken from reference TRBV15 and TRBJ2-1): DAMVIQNPRYQVTQFGKPVTLSCSQTLNHNVMYWYQQKSSQAPKLLFHYYDKDFNNEADTPDNFQSRRPNTSFCFLDIRSPGLGDTAMYLCATSQGLTYNEQFFGPGTRLTVL.

This sequence joins TRBV19 and TRBJ1-5; 7 bases agree with TRBD1. Trimming removed 6 bases from V and 4 bases from J; junction bases left unmatched: 9. The CDR3 loop spans 15 amino acids. Germline lookup yields CDR1 LNHDA and CDR2 SQIVND (reference sequence). The CDR3 spells CASSFRQGLNQPQHF. The CDR3 DNA is TGTGCCAGTAGCTTTAGACAGGGCCTAAATCAGCCCCAGCATTTT.

The chain is built from TRBV9 and TRBJ2-3; 8 bases map to TRBD1. Germline loops: CDR1 SGDLS, CDR2 YYNGEE. CDR3 length: 14 amino acids. Trimming took 3 bases from V and 3 from J; bases not matched to a gene: 3. CDR3 amino acids: CASSGQGRTDTQYF. CDR3 in DNA: TGTGCCAGCAGCGGACAGGGGAGAACAGATACGCAGTATTTT.

This chain joins TRBV6-1 and TRBJ1-5; 7 nucleotides match TRBD1. The CDR3 totals 15 residues. Trimming took 4 bases from V and 0 from J; bases not matched to a gene: 3. The germline gives CDR1 MNHNS, CDR2 SASEGT. CDR3 protein: CASSVGTDSNQPQHF. CDR3 nucleotides: TGTGCCAGCAGTGTTGGGACAGATAGCAATCAGCCCCAGCATTTT.

The chain recombines TRBV6-5 with TRBJ2-7; possible D gene TRBD1, 6 bases. The CDR3 is 15 residues long. Germline CDR1 MNHEY, CDR2 SVGAGI. Trimming took 0 bases from V and 2 from J, leaving 11 bases between them. CDR3 sequence (DNA): TGTGCCAGCAGTTACTCTGGGCAGGGGACCTACGAGCAGTACTTC. As protein: CASSYSGQGTYEQYF.

The chain joins TRBV28 to TRBJ2-1, with D possibly TRBD2 on 6 matching bases. Trimming removed 2 bases from V and 3 bases from J, with 11 bases in between. The CDR3 has 15 amino acids. Germline values: CDR1 MDHEN, CDR2 SYDVKM. The CDR3 sequence is CASSLEGGLYNEQFF. The CDR3, as DNA: TGTGCCAGCAGTTTAGAGGGAGGTCTCTACAATGAGCAGTTCTTC.

This clone was detected once. The J gene is TRBJ2-1, the V gene TRBV19, with D unresolved. Germline CDR1 reads LNHDA; CDR2 reads SQIVND (reference sequence). There are 12 residues in the CDR3. Between the trimmed V and J ends, which lost 8 bases and 4 bases, there was a span of 9 bases. Written as DNA, the CDR3 is TGTGCCAGTCGTACAGCGTACAATGAGCAGTTCTTC. Its protein is CASRTAYNEQFF.

This clone was observed a handful of times. The chain recombines TRBV6-1 with TRBJ1-1, with no clear D. Trimming cost V 1 base and J 4 bases, with 13 bases left between them. The CDR3 totals 15 residues. CDR1 MNHNS and CDR2 SASEGT come from the germline V gene. The CDR3 coding sequence is TGTGCCAGCAGTGAAGGTGAGGATTCCGGCACTGAAGCTTTCTTT. Translated, it gives CASSEGEDSGTEAFF.

This clone has only one observation. V usage is TRBV7-9 and J usage is TRBJ2-1; D is possibly TRBD1 (6 bases). Germline V gene lookup returns CDR1 SEHNR and CDR2 FQNEAQ (reference sequence). V gave up 0 bases and J gave up 4 bases, with 7 bases separating them. There are 14 residues in the CDR3. The CDR3 reads CASSLAGAYNEQFF. CDR3 bases: TGTGCCAGCAGCTTAGCGGGGGCGTACAATGAGCAGTTCTTC.

The chain has TRBV5-1 and TRBJ2-1; 9 bases are shared with TRBD1. The germline CDR1 and CDR2 sequences are SGHRS and YFSETQ. J lost 12 bases, V lost 2 bases, and 12 bases had no gene match. The CDR3 spans 15 residues. The CDR3 DNA sequence: TGCGCCAGCAGCTTAGAAGCCGGGACAGGGATGGGGCAGTTCTTC. Encoded protein: CASSLEAGTGMGQFF.